The 7 T cell receptor beta chains reported below all come from one sample, sequenced in a study of T cells after somatic rescue of genetic block. Profiling relied on immunoSEQ multiplex PCR, and the TCRdb table lists in-frame clones only, not all of them. Here the sample spans 55,000 to 70,000 clones, around 90% being singletons. The sequencing sample was made of peripheral blood mononuclear cells (PBMCs). The receptors come from a middle-aged man.

The gene calls are TRBV28 and TRBJ2-7; a weak D match, TRBD2 (7 bases). Deletions cut 8 bases from V and 5 bases from J, with 22 bases between. Germline V CDR1 and CDR2: MDHEN, SYDVKM. This CDR3 comprises 15 residues. The CDR3 here is CASPPGAGAFHEQYF. CDR3 nucleotides: TGTGCCAGCCCCCCAGGGGCGGGAGCATTTCACGAGCAGTACTTC.

This chain uses TRBV4-1 with TRBJ1-2; D might be TRBD1 (6 bases). V shed 1 base and J shed 4 bases, with 19 bases lying between them. CDR1 MGHRA and CDR2 YSYEKL come from the germline V gene. The CDR3 covers 17 residues. The CDR3 region is CASSQAKGQSLIYGYTF. CDR3 DNA: TGCGCCAGCAGCCAAGCTAAAGGACAGAGTCTTATCTATGGCTACACCTTC.

V is TRBV10-2 and J is TRBJ1-6, with 7 bases identical to TRBD1. With 3 bases clipped from V and 7 bases from J, the junction kept 6 bases outside the gene matches. In germline, CDR1 is WSHSY, CDR2 SAAADI. CDR3 size: 15 residues. In DNA form, the CDR3 reads TGCGCCAGCAGTGATCGACAGGGCTACAATTCACCCCTCCACTTT. Translation: CASSDRQGYNSPLHF.

The CDR3 here is CSVGVSNEKLFF. The CDR3 DNA follows: TGCAGCGTTGGAGTGTCTAATGAAAAACTGTTTTTT. This chain joins TRBV29-1 and TRBJ1-4, with D hard to call. Germline V gives CDR1 SQVTM, CDR2 ANQGSEA. V was cut by 4 bases and J by 3 bases, with 6 bases left in between. The CDR3 is made up of 12 amino acids.

The chain joins TRBV9 to TRBJ2-1; TRBD2 aligns across 8 bases. This CDR3 is built from 16 residues. Trimming took 4 bases from V and 3 from J; bases not matched to a gene: 9. The germline gives CDR1 SGDLS, CDR2 YYNGEE. The CDR3 sequence: CASSLRLAPNYNEQFF. The CDR3 region has the DNA TGTGCCAGCAGCCTCCGACTAGCGCCAAACTACAATGAGCAGTTCTTC.

The chain combines TRBV7-9 with TRBJ2-6; D is perhaps TRBD1 or TRBD2 (5 bases each). V was trimmed by 0 bases and J by 1 base, leaving 7 bases between them. Germline V gives CDR1 SEHNR, CDR2 FQNEAQ (reference sequence). This CDR3 region has 16 residues. For the CDR3, the DNA is TGTGCCAGCAGCTTAGCGTGGGGGTCTGGGGCCAACGTCCTGACTTTC. This translates into CASSLAWGSGANVLTF.

In this sample, this clone turned up once. The chain is built from TRBV19 and TRBJ2-1; D perhaps matches TRBD1 (5 bases). From germline, CDR1 is LNHDA and CDR2 SQIVND (reference sequence). The CDR3 contains 13 residues. V was shortened by 6 bases and J by 7 bases, with 13 bases between the two germline ends. The CDR3 DNA reads TGTGCCAGTAGGTCCCCAGGGATTAATGAGCAGTTCTTC. Its protein product is CASRSPGINEQFF.